This T cell receptor beta chain originates from a study of radiation and T cells in renal cell carcinoma. This CDR3 spans 14 amino acids. Germline CDR1 is SGHDN and CDR2 is FVKESK. Trimming stripped 3 bases from V and 7 bases from J, with 10 bases between. Whole-study results and caveats: In blood, top tumor clones expanded by 2 weeks, shrinking by 4. No pretreatment tumor biopsies were available for baseline clonotypes.

Method: immunoSEQ multiplex PCR; TCRdb's copy keeps in-frame clones and lacks some. The sample gives under 65,000 clones, just under 80% of which show up once; 7.3% is in the top ten. This clone was detected a few times. Its target is not known. Time point meaning: baseline pretreatment blood. Specified treatment: 15 Gy SBRT to primary tumor, nephrectomy 4 weeks later. After SBRT, blood was collected at 2 and 4 weeks, plus baseline. The tumor was a clear cell renal cell carcinoma. The receptor's source is a man in his sixties with renal cell carcinoma. This rearrangement joins TRBV14 to TRBJ1-6; perhaps TRBD1 as D (6 bases). This sample comprised blood, obtained from a patient whose treatment included radiotherapy and nephrectomy. The CDR3 here is CASSHTGFNSPLHF. The CDR3 nucleotides read TGTGCCAGCAGCCATACAGGGTTCAATTCACCCCTCCACTTT.